One sample yielded the 6 T cell receptor beta chains listed below, sequenced in a study of cytomegalovirus exposure and HLA in healthy donors. Researchers ran the PCR with 60 Vbeta and 13 Jbeta primers. The repertoire was sequenced with immunoSEQ multiplex PCR; TCRdb's copy has only in-frame clones and lacks some. The repertoire has just over 150,000 clones, roughly 88% of them found once; the top ten carry about 6.8%. The sequencing input was PBMCs. The origin of the receptors is a man aged 50-59 years in good health and CMV-seropositive.

The gene calls are TRBV11-2 and TRBJ1-4; D perhaps matches TRBD1 (5 bases). V lost 1 base, J lost 4 bases, and 13 bases lay in between. The CDR3 runs to 16 residues. The germline CDR1 and CDR2 sequences are SGHAT and FQNNGV. DNA of the CDR3: TGTGCCAGCAGCTTAGTAAATAGGGGAATTAATGAAAAACTGTTTTTT. It specifies CASSLVNRGINEKLFF.

The chain couples TRBV30 to TRBJ1-5; TRBD1 agrees at 12 bases. The V gene's germline CDR1 is GTSNPN and CDR2 SVGIG (reference sequence). The CDR3 runs to 16 residues. Trimming took 1 base from V and 2 from J; bases not matched to a gene: 3. CDR3 in amino acids: CAWSAGQGAGNQPQHF. In DNA form, the CDR3 reads TGTGCCTGGAGTGCGGGACAGGGGGCAGGCAATCAGCCCCAGCATTTT.

V gene TRBV7-2 combines with J gene TRBJ2-1; possible D gene TRBD2, 6 bases. Trimming removed 1 base from V and 2 bases from J, with 12 bases in between. Looked up from germline, CDR1 is SGHTA and CDR2 is FQGNSA. The CDR3 runs 16 residues. The CDR3 DNA reads as TGTGCCAGCAGCTTAGACTGGACGGGAGCCTACAATGAGCAGTTCTTC. It is translated as CASSLDWTGAYNEQFF.

The genes are TRBV2 and TRBJ1-6; TRBD1 matches 8 bases. Germline V gene lookup returns CDR1 SNHLY and CDR2 FYNNEI. V was pared by 6 bases and J by 5 bases, with 6 bases of the junction left unmatched. The CDR3 runs to 15 residues. CDR3 amino acids: CASSLGQGDNSPLHF. The DNA for the CDR3 is TGTGCCAGCAGCCTCGGACAGGGTGATAATTCACCCCTCCACTTT.

The chain recombines TRBV5-1 with TRBJ2-7; 7 nucleotides line up with TRBD2. Per germline, CDR1 SGHRS and CDR2 YFSETQ. The CDR3 runs 14 residues. Losses at the gene ends were 1 base for V and 5 bases for J; bases not matched to a gene: 6. The CDR3 DNA sequence: TGCGCCAGCAGCTTGACGGCGGGAGACGACGAGCAGTACGTC. This translates into CASSLTAGDDEQYV.

This chain uses TRBV4-2 with TRBJ1-3; D not resolved. Germline CDR1 LGHNA, CDR2 YNFKEQ. Trimming cost V 0 bases and J 4 bases, with 16 bases left between them. The CDR3 length is 17 residues. CDR3 amino acids: CASSQDLIGSRGNTIYF. The DNA of the CDR3 is TGTGCCAGCAGCCAAGATCTTATCGGGAGTCGAGGAAACACCATATATTTT.